Here is one TCR beta chain with its context. Antigen specificity is unknown. This sample is drawn from a study of T cell responses to AZD1222 COVID-19 vaccine. Across the whole study: Investigators merged groups given second doses at roughly 4 or roughly 12 weeks. Findings of the study overall: At 160-218 and 743-854, vaccine-associated CD4 TCRs were dominant, and they spanned spike. Clonal diversity was possibly underestimated; the donors were predominantly white British and more often female. Close to half of spike-specific TCRs reportedly recognize unmutated variant regions.

The CDR3 runs to 14 residues. The J segment lost 7 bases and the V segment lost 2 bases, leaving 4 bases of the junction unmatched. Germline-derived CDR1 and CDR2 are SEHNR and FQNEAQ (reference sequence). This table comes from immunoSEQ multiplex PCR, and its TCRdb copy is limited to in-frame clones, with some not included. In the table there are about 130,000 clones, 87% of which are singletons. The sample in question was peripheral blood, obtained on day 0 of AZD1222 vaccination. The receptor's source is an adult in good health. The chain combines TRBV7-9 with TRBJ2-3; 9 bases map to TRBD1. CDR3 bases: TGTGCCAGCAGCTTAACCGGACAGGGGCATACGCAGTATTTT. Its translation is CASSLTGQGHTQYF.